This TCR beta chain comes out of a study of blood T cell repertoires in COVID-19. In the study overall: Sites across the United States, Italy and Spain contributed samples from acute and convalescent COVID-19.

J gave up 5 bases and V 3 bases, and 7 bases lay outside the gene matches. CDR3 length equals 15 residues. Germline V CDR1 and CDR2: SGDLS, YYNGEE. In the source study's methods: Using reference gene primer amplification, nucleated cell counts were estimated. This table comes from immunoSEQ multiplex PCR, and its TCRdb copy is limited to in-frame clones, with some not included. The V and J calls and clone size were taken over from that table, and D and trimming were inferred from the DNA. The table includes about 230,000 clones, over 80% detected once. Sequencing was performed on peripheral blood. The chain combines TRBV9 with TRBJ2-1; 8 bases are shared with TRBD2. This clonotype was sampled from a man aged 35 to 55 with acute or convalescent COVID-19. The CDR3 region is CASSALAGGNNEQFF. The CDR3 region has the DNA TGTGCCAGCAGCGCTCTAGCGGGTGGGAACAATGAGCAGTTCTTC.